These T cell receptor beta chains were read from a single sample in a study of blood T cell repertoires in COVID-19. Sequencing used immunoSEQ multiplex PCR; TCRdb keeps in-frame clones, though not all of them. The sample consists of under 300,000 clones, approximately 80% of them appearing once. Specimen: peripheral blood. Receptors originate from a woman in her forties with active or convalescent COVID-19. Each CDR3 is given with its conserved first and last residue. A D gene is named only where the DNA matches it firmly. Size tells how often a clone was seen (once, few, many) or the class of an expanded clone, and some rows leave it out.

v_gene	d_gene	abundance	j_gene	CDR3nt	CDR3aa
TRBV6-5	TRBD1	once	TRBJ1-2	TGTGCCAGCAGCCCGGACAGGAGCTATGGCTACACCTTC	CASSPDRSYGYTF
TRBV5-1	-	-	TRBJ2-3	TGCGCCAGCAGCTCAGCGCGCATGCAGTATTTT	CASSSARMQYF
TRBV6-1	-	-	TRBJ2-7	TGTGCCAGCAGTGAAAGGACTCTCGAGTGGGGCGAGCAGTACTTC	CASSERTLEWGEQYF
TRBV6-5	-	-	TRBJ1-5	TGTGCCAGCAAACGGGGTTCCGTGGTGCAGCCCCAGCATTTT	CASKRGSVVQPQHF
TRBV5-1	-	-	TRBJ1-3	TGCGCCAGCAGCTTGGAACGCAGGGTATCTGGAAACACCATATATTTT	CASSLERRVSGNTIYF
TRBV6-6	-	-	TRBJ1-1	TGTGCCAGCAGTTATGCGCAGGGAGCTTTCTTT	CASSYAQGAFF
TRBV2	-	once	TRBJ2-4	TGTGCCAGCAGTCTAGACAGTGTAGCCAAAAACATTCAGTACTTC	CASSLDSVAKNIQYF
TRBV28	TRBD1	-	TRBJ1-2	TGTGCCAGCAGTCCGGGACAGAACTATGGCTACACCTTC	CASSPGQNYGYTF
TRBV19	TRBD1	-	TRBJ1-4	TGTGCCAGCGGGGACAGGGTGGTCGAAAAACTGTTTTTT	CASGDRVVEKLFF
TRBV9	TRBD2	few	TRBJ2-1	TGTGCCAGCAGCGTAGAGGGAGGGTCGAATGAGCAGTTCTTC	CASSVEGGSNEQFF
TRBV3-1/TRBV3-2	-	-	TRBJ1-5	TGTGCCAGCAGCCTAGCCCGGAATCAGCCCCAGCATTTT	CASSLARNQPQHF